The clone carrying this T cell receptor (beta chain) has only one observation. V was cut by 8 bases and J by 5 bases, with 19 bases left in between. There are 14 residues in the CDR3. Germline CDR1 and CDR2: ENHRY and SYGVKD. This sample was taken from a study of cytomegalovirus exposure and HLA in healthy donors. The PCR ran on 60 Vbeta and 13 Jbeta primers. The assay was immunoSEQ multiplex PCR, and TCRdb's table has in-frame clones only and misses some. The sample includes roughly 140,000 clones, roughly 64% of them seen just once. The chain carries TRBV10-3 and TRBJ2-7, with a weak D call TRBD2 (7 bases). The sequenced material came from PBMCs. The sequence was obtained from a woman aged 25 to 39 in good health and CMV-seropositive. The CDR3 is CAIHGGGGQNEQYF. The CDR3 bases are TGTGCCATCCACGGCGGCGGGGGCCAAAACGAGCAGTACTTC.